The TCR beta chain under discussion was sequenced for a study of vaccination and CD4 T cells after COVID-19. Study in general: Each control culture was treated with a CEFX pool, an HIV-1 Nef pool, or no peptide. Broader study findings: Convalescent patients' clones that were vaccine-specific were spike mono-reactive in 304 of 307 cases.

This clonotype was counted a single time. What it recognizes is unknown. An Oncomine TCR Beta short-read assay was used to sequence the DNA from cultured CD4+ T cells. TCRdb independently ran MiXCR on the PCR reads; one entry per CDR3 protein. The data contain approximately 12,000 distinct CDR3 sequences, around 60% of them singletons. Sample treatment: approximately 9-day PBMC culture with coronavirus spike peptide pools or control peptides (ViraFEST assay). ViraFEST used peptide pools to expand antigen-specific T cells, then sequenced TCRs. Days 3 and 7 were when half the medium was replaced with fresh IL-2 medium. The germline CDR1 and CDR2 sequences are SGHTA and FQGNSA. The CDR3 is made up of 15 amino acids. The V end was cut by 4 bases, the J end by 1 base, with 13 bases between.

The sample taken for sequencing was CD4+ T cells from blood, cultured in vitro. This chain connects TRBV7-2 to TRBJ1-2; D is perhaps TRBD1 (5 bases). This clonotype was sampled from a human donor who had recovered from COVID-19. The CDR3 DNA reads TGTGCCAGCAGCTCCACCCCGGGGCGTAACTATGGCTACACCTTC. Translated: CASSSTPGRNYGYTF.